These 6 T cell receptor beta chains were sequenced from one sample in a study of CD4 T cells in relation to SARS-CoV-2 and coronaviruses. The protocol was immunoSEQ multiplex PCR, while the TCRdb copy is restricted to in-frame clones and leaves out a portion. The table lists more than 15,000 clones, more than 75% of them singletons, with roughly 19% in the top ten. The antigens for these receptors are not known. CD4+ T cells from unexposed donors were obtained before the COVID-19 pandemic (2011-2018). Isolation of CD4+ T cells took place after nine to ten days in culture. The sequencing input was CD4+ T cells from PBMCs, cultured in vitro. The receptors stem from a human donor in good health.

The rearrangement joins TRBV6-5 to TRBJ1-2; no firm D call. The CDR3 is 15 amino acids. Per the germline V gene, CDR1 is MNHEY and CDR2 is SVGAGI. Trimming left V 0 bases short and J 4 bases short, with 12 bases between. CDR3 coding DNA: TGTGCCAGCAGTTACTCGAGAGGGTTCCCCTATGGCTACACCTTC. This codes for CASSYSRGFPYGYTF.

The rearrangement uses TRBV19 and TRBJ1-1, with D uncertain. CDR1 and CDR2 (germline): LNHDA, SQIVND (reference sequence). The CDR3 is 14 amino acids. V shed 6 bases and J shed 1 base, with 12 bases lying between them. The CDR3 region is CASSTTQENTEAFF. The CDR3 DNA follows: TGTGCCAGTAGCACAACTCAGGAGAACACTGAAGCTTTCTTT.

The rearrangement uses TRBV30 and TRBJ2-7; perhaps TRBD2 as D (5 bases). CDR1 is GTSNPN and CDR2 is SVGIG in the germline V gene (reference sequence). With 1 base removed from V and 2 bases from J, the gap between germline ends came to 12 bases. This CDR3 spans 14 amino acids. CDR3 nucleotides: TGTGCCTGGAGTGGAGGGAGACGGACCTACGAGCAGTACTTC. This gives the protein CAWSGGRRTYEQYF. Looking up the rest from reference TRBV30 and TRBJ2-7 gives the full variable domain: SQTIHQWPATLVQPVGSPLSLECTVEGTSNPNLYWYRQAAGRGLQLLFYSVGIGQISSEVPQNLSASRPQDRQFILSSKKLLLSDSGFYLCAWSGGRRTYEQYFGPGTRLTVT.

The chain couples TRBV19 to TRBJ1-1; D gene unclear. The V gene's germline CDR1 is LNHDA and CDR2 SQIVND (reference sequence). V lost 4 bases and J 1 base, leaving 16 bases between the germline ends. This CDR3 has 16 residues. The CDR3 loop is CASSTPFGPGNTEAFF. The CDR3 DNA reads TGTGCCAGTAGTACACCTTTTGGGCCGGGGAACACTGAAGCTTTCTTT. The variable domain in full, with the rest retrieved from reference TRBV19 and TRBJ1-1, is DGGITQSPKYLFRKEGQNVTLSCEQNLNHDAMYWYRQDPGQGLRLIYYSQIVNDFQKGDIAEGYSVSREKKESFPLTVTSAQKNPTAFYLCASSTPFGPGNTEAFFGQGTRLTVV.

The chain combines TRBV7-9 with TRBJ2-1; 9 positions match TRBD2. The CDR3 contains 17 residues. J gave up 4 bases and V 4 bases, and 11 bases lay outside the gene matches. Germline CDR1 is SEHNR and CDR2 is FQNEAQ (reference sequence). Written as DNA, the CDR3 is TGTGCCAGCAGCTGGCCCTCGGGGAGCGGGGGGTACAATGAGCAGTTCTTC. It codes for CASSWPSGSGGYNEQFF.

This rearrangement joins TRBV4-1 to TRBJ1-6, with 8 bases matching TRBD1. CDR1 and CDR2 (germline): MGHRA, YSYEKL. The length of the CDR3 is 17 residues. Germline trimming cut 1 base from V and 9 bases from J; bases unmatched to any gene: 11. This CDR3 is CASSQVRHWTGSSPLHF. CDR3 coding DNA: TGCGCCAGCAGCCAAGTTCGCCACTGGACAGGGAGTTCACCCCTCCACTTT.